The clone carrying this TCR beta chain was counted between two and nine times. Naive CD8 cells lacked CD45RO, underwent positive selection for CCR7 and left out terminally differentiated effector memory CD45RA+ cells. The CDR3 sequence is 13 residues long. CDR1 SNHLY and CDR2 FYNNEI come from the germline V gene. The V end was cut by 4 bases, the J end by 1 base, with 7 bases between. These data belong to a study of shared clonotypes between healthy human individuals. TCRdb keeps only in-frame clones here, not all; method: immunoSEQ multiplex PCR. The sample records around 650,000 clones, approximately 96% being singletons.

The TCR was taken from a woman under 40 in good health. Sequencing input: naive CD8+ T cells sorted from blood. V is TRBV2 and J is TRBJ1-1, with no clear D. The CDR3 DNA sequence: TGTGCCAGCAGTGCTTGGGAGAACACTGAAGCTTTCTTT. It encodes CASSAWENTEAFF.